The clone carrying this T cell receptor beta chain was seen at least ten times. This sample stems from a study of T-cell reconstitution after alpha-beta-depleted transplantation in children. It was with unique molecular identifiers that the TCRbeta library was prepared. Each CDR3 protein is one row after TCRdb ran MiXCR on the PCR reads. This sample yields about 350,000 distinct CDR3 sequences, of which about an eighth are seen a single time; 3.5% to 4.5% belongs to the top ten. The sample in question was PBMCs, obtained from the stem cell graft. The TCR originated in a human donor who donated a stem cell graft to a child with Fanconi anemia.

The CDR3, as DNA: TGTGCCAGCAGCTTGATCCCTTTTAACACCGGGGAGCTGTTTTTT. As protein: CASSLIPFNTGELFF. The J gene is TRBJ2-2, the V gene TRBV5-5, with D uncertain. Germline lookup yields CDR1 SGHKS and CDR2 YYEKEE (reference sequence). V lost 1 base, J lost 2 bases, and 9 bases lay in between. This CDR3 region has 15 residues.